This T cell receptor (beta chain) was recovered during a study of T cells after yellow fever vaccination. Study-level background: Researchers used SMART-Seq v4 Ultra Low Input to prepare fractions that had low cell numbers.

Study-level results: Shared CD4/CD8 clonotypes were a small share, likely from convergent recombination. Post-booster repertoires again held most primary-vaccination clones (around 95% CD4, around 90% CD8).

This clonotype was counted between two and nine times. The antigen is not known. CDR3 length: 12 amino acids. The V end was cut by 7 bases, the J end by 2 bases, with 6 bases between. Germline V gene sequence: CDR1 MNHEY, CDR2 SVGEGT. TCRdb processed the 5' RACE reads anew with MiXCR; each CDR3 protein has one entry. Of some 320,000 distinct CDR3 sequences detected, 7.5% to 9.5% appear once; the ten largest clones hold around 3.5%. The rearrangement uses TRBV6-2 or TRBV6-3 and TRBJ2-1; D gene uncertain. The material was CD4+ T cells sorted from PBMCs, obtained 5 days after the yellow fever booster vaccination. The receptor's source is a man aged 18 to 35 who received the YFV17D yellow fever vaccine. CDR3 loop: CASTGPYNEQFF. In DNA form, the CDR3 reads TGTGCCAGCACCGGGCCCTACAATGAGCAGTTCTTC.